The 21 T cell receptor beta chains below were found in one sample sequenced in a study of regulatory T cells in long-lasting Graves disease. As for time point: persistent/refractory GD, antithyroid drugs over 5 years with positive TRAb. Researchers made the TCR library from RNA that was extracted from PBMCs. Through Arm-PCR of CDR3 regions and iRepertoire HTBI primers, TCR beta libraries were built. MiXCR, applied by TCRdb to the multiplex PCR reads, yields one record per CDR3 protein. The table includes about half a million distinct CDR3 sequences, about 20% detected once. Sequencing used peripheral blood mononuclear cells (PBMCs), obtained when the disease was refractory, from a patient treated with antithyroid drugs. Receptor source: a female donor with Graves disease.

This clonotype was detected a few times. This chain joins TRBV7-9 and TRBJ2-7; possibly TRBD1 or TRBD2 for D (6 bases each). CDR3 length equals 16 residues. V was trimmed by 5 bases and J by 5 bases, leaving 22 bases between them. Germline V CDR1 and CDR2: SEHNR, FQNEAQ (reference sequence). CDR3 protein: CASSPRLGGPSDEQYF. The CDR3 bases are TGTGCCAGCAGCCCCAGGCTGGGGGGCCCTTCCGACGAGCAGTACTTC.

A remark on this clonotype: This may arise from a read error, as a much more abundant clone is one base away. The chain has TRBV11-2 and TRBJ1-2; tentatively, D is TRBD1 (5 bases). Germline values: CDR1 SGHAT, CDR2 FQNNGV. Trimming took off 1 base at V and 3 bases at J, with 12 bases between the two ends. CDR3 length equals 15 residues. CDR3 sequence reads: CASSLAPGPDYGYTF. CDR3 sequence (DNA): TGTGCCAGCAGCTTAGCTCCGGGGCCTGACTATGGCTACACCTTC.

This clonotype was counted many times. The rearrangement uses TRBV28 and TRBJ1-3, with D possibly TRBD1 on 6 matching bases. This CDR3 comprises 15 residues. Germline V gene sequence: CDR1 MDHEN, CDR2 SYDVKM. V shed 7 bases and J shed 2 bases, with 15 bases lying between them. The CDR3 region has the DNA TGTGCCAGCACCCCTAGTTGGGACACTGGAAACACCATATATTTT. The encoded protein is CASTPSWDTGNTIYF.

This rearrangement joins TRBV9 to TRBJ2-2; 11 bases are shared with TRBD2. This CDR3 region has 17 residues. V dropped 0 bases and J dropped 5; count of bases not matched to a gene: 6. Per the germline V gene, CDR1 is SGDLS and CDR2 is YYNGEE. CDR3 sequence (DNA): TGTGCCAGCAGCGTAGCTACTAGCGGGGGATGGACCGGGGAGCTGTTTTTT. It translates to CASSVATSGGWTGELFF.

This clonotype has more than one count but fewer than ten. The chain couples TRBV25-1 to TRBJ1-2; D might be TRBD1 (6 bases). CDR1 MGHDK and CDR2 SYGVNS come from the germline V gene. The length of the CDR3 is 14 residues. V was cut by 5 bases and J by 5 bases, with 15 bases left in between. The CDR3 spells CASSRRGGSYGYTF. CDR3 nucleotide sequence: TGTGCCAGCAGTCGAAGAGGGGGAAGTTATGGCTACACCTTC.

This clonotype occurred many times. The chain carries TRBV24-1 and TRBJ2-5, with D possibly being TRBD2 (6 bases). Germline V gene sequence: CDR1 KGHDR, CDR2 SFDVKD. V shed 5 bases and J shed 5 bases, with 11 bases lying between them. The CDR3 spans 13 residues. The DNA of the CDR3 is TGTGCCACCAGTGGCGGGGATCGGGAGACCCAGTACTTC. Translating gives CATSGGDRETQYF.

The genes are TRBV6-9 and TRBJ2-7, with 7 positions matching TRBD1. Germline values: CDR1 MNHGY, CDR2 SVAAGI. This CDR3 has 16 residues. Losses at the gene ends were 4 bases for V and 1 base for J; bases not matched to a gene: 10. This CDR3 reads CASSSLGQEDSYEQYF. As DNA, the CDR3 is TGTGCCAGCAGTTCCCTCGGACAGGAAGATTCCTACGAGCAGTACTTC.

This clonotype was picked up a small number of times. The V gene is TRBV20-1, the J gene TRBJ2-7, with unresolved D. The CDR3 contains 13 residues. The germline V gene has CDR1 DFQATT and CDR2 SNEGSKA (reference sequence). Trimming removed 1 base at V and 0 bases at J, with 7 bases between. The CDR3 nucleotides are TGCAGTGCTAGAGTCTGGAGCTCCTACGAGCAGTACTTC. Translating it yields CSARVWSSYEQYF.

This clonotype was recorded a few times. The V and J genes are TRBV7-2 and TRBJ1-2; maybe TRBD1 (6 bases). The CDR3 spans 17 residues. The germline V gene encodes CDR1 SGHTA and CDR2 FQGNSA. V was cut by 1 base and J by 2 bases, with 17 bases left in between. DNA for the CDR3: TGTGCCAGCAGCTTAGTGGGGGCACCAAAGGGCAACTATGGCTACACCTTC. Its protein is CASSLVGAPKGNYGYTF.

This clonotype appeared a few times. The CDR3 protein is CASTTFGTGDQETQYF. The CDR3 DNA reads as TGTGCCAGCACCACCTTCGGGACAGGGGATCAAGAGACCCAGTACTTC. V usage is TRBV28 and J usage is TRBJ2-5; 10 bases fit TRBD1. Trimming removed 7 bases from V and 2 bases from J; junction bases left unmatched: 10. Germline V gives CDR1 MDHEN, CDR2 SYDVKM. This CDR3 has 16 amino acids.

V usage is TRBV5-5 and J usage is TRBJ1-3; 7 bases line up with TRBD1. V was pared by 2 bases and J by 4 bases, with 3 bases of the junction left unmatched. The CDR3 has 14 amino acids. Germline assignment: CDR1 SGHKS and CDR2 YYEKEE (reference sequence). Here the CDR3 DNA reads TGTGCCAGCAGCTTACAGGGGAACGGAAACACCATATATTTT. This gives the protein CASSLQGNGNTIYF.

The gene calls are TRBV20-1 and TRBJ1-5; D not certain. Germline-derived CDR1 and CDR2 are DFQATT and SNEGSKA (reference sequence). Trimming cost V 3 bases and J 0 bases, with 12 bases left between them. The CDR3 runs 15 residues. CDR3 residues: CSASLGRISNQPQHF. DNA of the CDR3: TGCAGTGCTAGCCTAGGACGGATTAGCAATCAGCCCCAGCATTTT.

This CDR3 reads CASSSVIVRFREEGDTQYF. The CDR3 nucleotides read TGTGCCAGCAGTTCAGTAATAGTGAGATTCCGGGAGGAGGGAGATACGCAGTATTTT. This rearrangement joins TRBV28 to TRBJ2-3; 7 bases are shared with TRBD2. Germline V CDR1 and CDR2: MDHEN, SYDVKM. The CDR3 consists of 19 residues. The J segment lost 5 bases and the V segment lost 4 bases, leaving 21 bases of the junction unmatched.

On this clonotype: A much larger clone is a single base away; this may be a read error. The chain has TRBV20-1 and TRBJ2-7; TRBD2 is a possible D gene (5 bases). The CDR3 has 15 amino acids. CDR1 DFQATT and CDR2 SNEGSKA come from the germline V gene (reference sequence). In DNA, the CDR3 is TGCAGTGCTAGAGGTAGCGCGTCAGATTCCTACGAGCAGCACTTC. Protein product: CSARGSASDSYEQHF.

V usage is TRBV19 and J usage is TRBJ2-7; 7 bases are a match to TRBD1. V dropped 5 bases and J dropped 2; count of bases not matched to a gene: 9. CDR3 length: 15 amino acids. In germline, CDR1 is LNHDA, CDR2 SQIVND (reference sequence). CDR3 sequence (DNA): TGTGCCAGTAGTGAACAGGGGTCCTTACCCTACGAGCAGTACTTC. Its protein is CASSEQGSLPYEQYF.

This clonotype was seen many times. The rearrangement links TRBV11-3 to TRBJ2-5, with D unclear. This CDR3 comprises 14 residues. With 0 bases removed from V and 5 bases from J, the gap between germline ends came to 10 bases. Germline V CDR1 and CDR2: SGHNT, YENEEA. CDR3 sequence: CASSLDLPTETQYF. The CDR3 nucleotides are TGTGCCAGCAGCTTAGATTTACCGACGGAGACCCAGTACTTC.

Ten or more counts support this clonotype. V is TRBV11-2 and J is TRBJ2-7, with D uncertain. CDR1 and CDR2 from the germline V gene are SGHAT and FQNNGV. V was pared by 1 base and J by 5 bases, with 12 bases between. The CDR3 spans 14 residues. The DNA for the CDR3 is TGTGCCAGCAGCTTAGCCCTTAAGAGACACGAGCAGTACTTC. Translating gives CASSLALKRHEQYF.

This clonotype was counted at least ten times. The CDR3 sequence: CASSRTSLGNQPQHF. The CDR3 region has the DNA TGTGCCAGCAGTAGGACAAGTCTCGGCAATCAGCCCCAGCATTTT. This chain uses TRBV6-1 with TRBJ1-5; D possibly corresponds to TRBD1 (5 bases). CDR1 is MNHNS and CDR2 is SASEGT in the germline V gene. Trimming left V 5 bases short and J 2 bases short, with 13 bases between. This CDR3 region has 15 residues.

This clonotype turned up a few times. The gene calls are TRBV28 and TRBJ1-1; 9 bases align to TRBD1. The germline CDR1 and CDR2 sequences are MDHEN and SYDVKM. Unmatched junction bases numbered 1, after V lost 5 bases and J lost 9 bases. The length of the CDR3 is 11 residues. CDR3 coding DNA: TGTGCCAGCAGTACAGGGGGCCAAGCTTTCTTT. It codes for CASSTGGQAFF.

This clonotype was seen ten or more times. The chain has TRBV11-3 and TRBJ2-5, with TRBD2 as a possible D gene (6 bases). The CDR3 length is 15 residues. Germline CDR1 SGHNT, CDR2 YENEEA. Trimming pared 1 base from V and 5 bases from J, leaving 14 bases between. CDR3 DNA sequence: TGTGCCAGCAGCTTAGGGGAAGGGAGGTGGGAGACCCAGTACTTC. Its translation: CASSLGEGRWETQYF.

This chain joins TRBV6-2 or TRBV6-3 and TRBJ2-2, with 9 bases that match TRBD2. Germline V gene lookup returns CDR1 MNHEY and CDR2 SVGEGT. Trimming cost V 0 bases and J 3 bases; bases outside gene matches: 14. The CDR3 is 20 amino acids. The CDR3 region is CASSYSSSPGLAKYTGELFF. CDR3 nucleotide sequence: TGTGCCAGCAGTTACTCATCAAGCCCCGGACTAGCGAAATACACCGGGGAGCTGTTTTTT.